This T cell receptor beta chain derives from a study of brain T cells in children with intractable seizures. Time point noted: blood from clinic visit 5 months post-surgery; TSC patient then seizure free. The sequenced cases were selected for having the highest brain T cell transcript signatures. Patients received at least one anti-epileptic drug before surgery. In germline, CDR1 is MNHEY, CDR2 SVGAGI. V shed 2 bases and J shed 7 bases, with 11 bases lying between them. The CDR3 contains 13 residues. TCRdb's table, derived via immunoSEQ multiplex PCR, lists solely in-frame clones and lacks some. Of 340,000 or so clones in the sample, about 93% were seen once.

The TCR was taken from a boy younger than two with tuberous sclerosis and intractable seizures. The chain joins TRBV6-5 to TRBJ1-1, with unresolved D. The specimen comprised peripheral blood, sampled approximately 5 months after surgery. Here the CDR3 DNA reads TGTGCCAGCAGTTACGCCGTTACTTATGAAGCTTTCTTT. Translated: CASSYAVTYEAFF.